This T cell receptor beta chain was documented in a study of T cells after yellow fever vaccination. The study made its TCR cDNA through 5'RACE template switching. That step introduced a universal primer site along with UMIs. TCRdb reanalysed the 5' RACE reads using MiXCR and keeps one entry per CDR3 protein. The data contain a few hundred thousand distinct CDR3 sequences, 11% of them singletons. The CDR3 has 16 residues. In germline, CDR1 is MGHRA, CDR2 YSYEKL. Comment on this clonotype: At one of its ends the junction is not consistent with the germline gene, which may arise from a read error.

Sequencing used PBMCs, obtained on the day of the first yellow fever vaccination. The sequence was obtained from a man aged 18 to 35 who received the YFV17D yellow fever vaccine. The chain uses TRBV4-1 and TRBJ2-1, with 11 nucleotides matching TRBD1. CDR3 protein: CASGQLRDRGYDEQFF. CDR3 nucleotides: TGCGCCAGCGGCCAGCTCCGGGACAGGGGGTACGATGAGCAGTTCTTC.